A single sample is the source of the 32 T cell receptor beta chains below, sequenced in a study of blood T cell repertoires in COVID-19. TCRdb's table, derived via immunoSEQ multiplex PCR, lists solely in-frame clones and lacks some. This sample has about 52,000 clones, with roughly 90% found just once. Material for sequencing was peripheral blood. These receptors were obtained from a man at least 80 years old with active or convalescent COVID-19.

The CDR3: CASSLGQPFEKLFF. The CDR3 DNA reads as TGTGCCAGCAGCTTGGGACAGCCTTTCGAAAAACTGTTTTTT. This chain uses TRBV5-6 with TRBJ1-4, with D possibly TRBD1 on 5 matching bases. The CDR3 runs to 14 residues. CDR1 is SGHDT and CDR2 is YYEEEE in the germline V gene. The germline V and J ends were trimmed by 0 bases and 8 bases, with 11 bases remaining between them.

This clone has more than one count but fewer than ten. The gene calls are TRBV7-2 and TRBJ1-6, with 7 bases aligning to TRBD1. V dropped 5 bases and J dropped 10; count of bases not matched to a gene: 17. The CDR3 is 17 residues long. Looked up from germline, CDR1 is SGHTA and CDR2 is FQGNSA. The CDR3 reads CASSPYYSTGRESPLHF. For the CDR3, the DNA is TGTGCCAGCAGCCCTTATTACTCGACAGGGCGGGAATCACCCCTCCACTTT.

The chain links TRBV19 to TRBJ1-5; 9 bases map to TRBD1. V shed 9 bases, J shed 9 bases, and the junction held 9 bases outside the gene matches. The germline V gene encodes CDR1 LNHDA and CDR2 SQIVND (reference sequence). The CDR3 is made up of 13 amino acids. Here the CDR3 reads CASNTGGSGPQHF. The CDR3 nucleotides read TGTGCCAGCAATACAGGGGGCTCTGGGCCCCAGCATTTT.

This clone occurred a few times. The chain joins TRBV28 to TRBJ2-1, with D perhaps matching TRBD2 (10 bases). The CDR3 is 16 amino acids. The germline CDR1 and CDR2 sequences are MDHEN and SYDVKM. Trimming stripped 6 bases from V and 12 bases from J, with 27 bases between. This CDR3 is CASSSQGASGGLVQFF. CDR3 nucleotide sequence: TGTGCCAGCAGCTCACAGGGGGCTAGCGGGGGCCTCGTGCAGTTCTTC.

The genes are TRBV5-1 and TRBJ1-6; TRBD1 matches at 11 bases. Germline-derived CDR1 and CDR2 are SGHRS and YFSETQ. Trimming took 4 bases from V and 8 from J; bases not matched to a gene: 5. The CDR3 length is 15 residues. DNA for the CDR3: TGCGCCAGCAGCCCTGGACAGGGGGCGTATTCACCCCTCCACTTT. Its translation is CASSPGQGAYSPLHF. The whole variable domain, remainder taken from reference TRBV5-1 and TRBJ1-6, is KAGVTQTPRYLIKTRGQQVTLSCSPISGHRSVSWYQQTPGQGLQFLFEYFSETQRNKGNFPGRFSGRQFSNSRSEMNVSTLELGDSALYLCASSPGQGAYSPLHFGNGTRLTVT.

J is TRBJ1-3 and V is TRBV7-2; D is unresolved. This CDR3 contains 15 residues. Trimming cost V 5 bases and J 2 bases, with 13 bases left between them. Germline values: CDR1 SGHTA, CDR2 FQGNSA. CDR3 region: CASSPQSPPGNTIYF. In DNA, the CDR3 is TGTGCCAGCAGCCCACAGAGCCCGCCTGGAAACACCATATATTTT. Full variable domain (remainder filled in from reference TRBV7-2 and TRBJ1-3): GAGVSQSPSNKVTEKGKDVELRCDPISGHTALYWYRQSLGQGLEFLIYFQGNSAPDKSGLPSDRFSAERTGGSVSTLTIQRTQQEDSAVYLCASSPQSPPGNTIYFGEGSWLTVV.

The CDR3 nucleotides read TGTGCCAGCAGTAGGGACCTAGGGACAGGGAAGGAAAAACTGTTTTTT. Amino acid sequence: CASSRDLGTGKEKLFF. The chain recombines TRBV28 with TRBJ1-4; 9 positions match TRBD1. Germline trimming cut 5 bases from V and 8 bases from J; bases unmatched to any gene: 12. The CDR3 length is 16 residues. Germline V gives CDR1 MDHEN, CDR2 SYDVKM.

The chain employs TRBV11-2 and TRBJ2-7; D remains ambiguous. This CDR3 spans 14 amino acids. Germline V gene data show CDR1 as SGHAT and CDR2 as FQNNGV. Trimming left V 0 bases short and J 0 bases short, with 6 bases between. CDR3 loop: CASSLEQTSYEQYF. The DNA for the CDR3 is TGTGCCAGCAGCTTAGAACAGACCTCCTACGAGCAGTACTTC. Variable domain in full (rest from reference TRBV11-2 and TRBJ2-7): EAGVAQSPRYKIIEKRQSVAFWCNPISGHATLYWYQQILGQGPKLLIQFQNNGVVDDSQLPKDRFSAERLKGVDSTLKIQPAKLEDSAVYLCASSLEQTSYEQYFGPGTRLTVT.

The chain combines TRBV7-6 with TRBJ2-1; TRBD1 aligns across 11 bases. The CDR3 is made up of 15 amino acids. Looked up from germline, CDR1 is SGHVS and CDR2 is FNYEAQ. V lost 6 bases, J lost 4 bases, and 5 bases stayed unmatched. The DNA of the CDR3 is TGTGCCAGCAGTTCCGGACAGGGGGCATACAATGAGCAGTTCTTC. Translation gives CASSSGQGAYNEQFF.

This clone was picked up one time. This chain's CDR3 is CSVYDRDTEAFF. CDR3 sequence (DNA): TGCAGCGTTTATGACAGGGACACTGAAGCTTTCTTT. The chain links TRBV29-1 to TRBJ1-1; 7 bases map to TRBD1. The ends lost 5 bases at V and 3 bases at J; junction bases unmatched: 3. CDR1 is SQVTM and CDR2 is ANQGSEA in the germline V gene. This CDR3 comprises 12 residues.

This chain joins TRBV27 and TRBJ2-3, with 7 bases identical to TRBD1. The CDR3 length is 15 residues. The V gene's germline CDR1 is MNHEY and CDR2 SMNVEV (reference sequence). V dropped 5 bases and J dropped 0; count of bases not matched to a gene: 5. CDR3 coding DNA: TGTGCCAGCAGTACGCGACAGGGAAGCACAGATACGCAGTATTTT. Residues: CASSTRQGSTDTQYF.

This clone appeared once. The chain employs TRBV27 and TRBJ2-7; D is unclear. V was pared by 6 bases and J by 6 bases, with 15 bases between. Germline V lookup: CDR1 MNHEY, CDR2 SMNVEV (reference sequence). The CDR3 consists of 13 residues. The CDR3 sequence is CASSFSRFGEQYF. CDR3 bases: TGTGCCAGCAGCTTCTCACGGTTTGGCGAGCAGTACTTC.

The chain employs TRBV4-1 and TRBJ2-7; 9 nucleotides match TRBD2. V gave up 1 base and J gave up 5 bases; unmatched junction bases: 9. CDR1 and CDR2 (germline): MGHRA, YSYEKL. The CDR3 is 16 amino acids. The CDR3: CASSQVLSGGANEQYF. CDR3 in DNA: TGCGCCAGCAGCCAAGTACTTAGCGGGGGTGCTAACGAGCAGTACTTC.

This chain uses TRBV19 with TRBJ1-5; TRBD1 is a possible D gene (6 bases). V was cut by 5 bases and J by 4 bases, with 12 bases left in between. In germline, CDR1 is LNHDA, CDR2 SQIVND (reference sequence). The CDR3 has 14 amino acids. The CDR3 coding sequence is TGTGCCAGTAGTCCGGACAGACAAAATCAGCCCCAGCATTTT. Its protein product is CASSPDRQNQPQHF.

With respect to this clone: The junction and the germline gene differ at one end; a read error may be behind it. This chain uses TRBV19 with TRBJ1-5, with 9 bases aligning to TRBD1. Germline V CDR1 and CDR2: LNHDA, SQIVND (reference sequence). This CDR3 is 15 amino acids long. Here the CDR3 DNA reads TGTGCCAGTCAAAAACAGGGGGCTAGCGATCAGCCCCAGCATTTT. It is translated as CASQKQGASDQPQHF.

This chain connects TRBV27 to TRBJ1-2, with 12 bases identical to TRBD1. V shed 8 bases and J 7 bases; nucleotides not matched to a gene: 14. CDR1 is MNHEY and CDR2 is SMNVEV in the germline V gene (reference sequence). The CDR3 extends over 16 amino acids. CDR3 bases: TGTGCCAGCTCAAACGTAGGGACAGGGGGCGATCGTGGCTACACCTTC. Translating gives CASSNVGTGGDRGYTF.

The chain is built from TRBV25-1 and TRBJ2-3; TRBD2 matches 11 bases. The CDR3 covers 15 residues. V dropped 7 bases and J dropped 5; count of bases not matched to a gene: 8. CDR1 MGHDK and CDR2 SYGVNS come from the germline V gene. This CDR3 is CASTLAGGEGDTQYF. CDR3 nucleotides: TGTGCCAGCACTTTAGCGGGGGGGGAAGGAGATACGCAGTATTTT.

The chain employs TRBV30 and TRBJ1-2; the D is unclear. Germline V gene sequence: CDR1 GTSNPN, CDR2 SVGIG (reference sequence). V dropped 0 bases and J dropped 7 bases, with 18 bases sitting between them. The CDR3 totals 15 residues. CDR3 in amino acids: CAWSVVWSGGSGYTF. CDR3 in DNA: TGTGCCTGGAGTGTTGTTTGGTCGGGAGGGTCTGGCTACACCTTC.

The chain links TRBV5-1 to TRBJ2-7; 7 bases align to TRBD1. Germline values: CDR1 SGHRS, CDR2 YFSETQ. V was pared by 0 bases and J by 5 bases, with 8 bases of the junction left unmatched. CDR3 length equals 15 residues. The CDR3 sequence is CASSLVLTGANEQYF. The DNA for the CDR3 is TGCGCCAGCAGCTTGGTTCTCACAGGGGCGAACGAGCAGTACTTC.

This clone was recorded only once. The J gene is TRBJ2-1, the V gene TRBV2, with 8 bases identical to TRBD2. There are 14 residues in the CDR3. Germline CDR1 is SNHLY and CDR2 is FYNNEI. V shed 7 bases, J shed 8 bases, and the junction held 10 bases outside the gene matches. The chain's CDR3 is CASIPSAGVYEQFF. The CDR3 coding sequence is TGTGCCAGCATCCCGTCAGCGGGAGTATATGAGCAGTTCTTC.

The chain uses TRBV7-8 and TRBJ2-7; TRBD1 is a possible D gene (5 bases). Deletions cut 1 base from V and 2 bases from J, with 9 bases between. This CDR3 comprises 14 residues. Per the germline V gene, CDR1 is SGHVS and CDR2 is FQNEAQ. CDR3 coding DNA: TGTGCCAGCAGCTTAGTCCAGGGTCCCTACGAGCAGTACTTC. Encoded protein: CASSLVQGPYEQYF.

The chain employs TRBV6-1 and TRBJ1-5, with 7 bases aligning to TRBD1. Per the germline V gene, CDR1 is MNHNS and CDR2 is SASEGT. The CDR3 contains 18 residues. The ends lost 4 bases at V and 0 bases at J; junction bases unmatched: 12. The CDR3 coding sequence is TGTGCCAGCAGTGCCCTGCCCCCAGGGGGATATAGCAATCAGCCCCAGCATTTT. Amino acid sequence: CASSALPPGGYSNQPQHF.

This clone was detected only once. This sequence joins TRBV5-1 and TRBJ1-1; 7 nucleotides align to TRBD1. CDR1 and CDR2 from the germline V gene are SGHRS and YFSETQ. CDR3 length: 14 amino acids. V shed 4 bases, J shed 2 bases, and the junction held 5 bases outside the gene matches. The CDR3 DNA follows: TGCGCCAGCAGCCCCTGGGACAGAAACACTGAAGCTTTCTTT. This translates into CASSPWDRNTEAFF.

The chain joins TRBV13 to TRBJ1-1; TRBD1 is a possible D gene (5 bases). CDR1 PRHDT and CDR2 FYEKMQ come from the germline V gene (reference sequence). With 2 bases removed from V and 3 bases from J, the gap between germline ends came to 19 bases. The CDR3 has 17 amino acids. This chain's CDR3 is CASSLRVSAGSDTEAFF. CDR3 bases: TGTGCCAGCAGCTTAAGGGTTTCGGCAGGGTCAGACACTGAAGCTTTCTTT.

The rearrangement joins TRBV2 to TRBJ1-2; possibly TRBD1 for D (6 bases). The V gene lost 6 bases and the J gene lost 0 bases, with 8 bases spanning the gap. CDR1 is SNHLY, CDR2 FYNNEI, per germline. This CDR3 is built from 13 residues. The CDR3 is CASRQGANYGYTF. The DNA for the CDR3 is TGTGCCAGCAGACAGGGCGCTAACTATGGCTACACCTTC.

This clone was detected once. J is TRBJ2-1 and V is TRBV7-3; 11 bases map to TRBD2. The CDR3 sequence is 17 residues long. Germline trimming cut 0 bases from V and 7 bases from J; bases unmatched to any gene: 8. Germline CDR1 reads SGHTA; CDR2 reads FQGTGA. CDR3 sequence reads: CASSLTLGTSGLNEQFF. The DNA of the CDR3 is TGTGCCAGCAGCTTAACGTTAGGGACTAGCGGTTTGAATGAGCAGTTCTTC.

In this sample, this clone turned up a few times. Other DNA sequences in the sample encode the same CDR3. The chain joins TRBV6-6 to TRBJ2-7; the match to TRBD1 covers 11 bases. Germline CDR1 is MNHNY and CDR2 is SVGAGI (reference sequence). The CDR3 is made up of 15 amino acids. Losses at the gene ends were 4 bases for V and 2 bases for J; bases not matched to a gene: 4. The CDR3 spells CASSSPGQGAYEQYF. As DNA, the CDR3 is TGTGCCAGCAGTTCTCCGGGACAGGGGGCCTACGAGCAGTACTTC.

This clone was detected only once. This sequence joins TRBV7-6 and TRBJ2-3, with D perhaps TRBD1 (6 bases). The V gene lost 7 bases and the J gene lost 3 bases, with 14 bases spanning the gap. Germline values: CDR1 SGHVS, CDR2 FNYEAQ. The CDR3 loop spans 14 amino acids. The CDR3 DNA reads as TGTGCCAGCACCCTAGGGGGTGAAACAGATACGCAGTATTTT. This translates into CASTLGGETDTQYF.

The rearrangement uses TRBV30 and TRBJ1-1, with D possibly being TRBD1 (5 bases). The CDR3 consists of 18 residues. Looked up from germline, CDR1 is GTSNPN and CDR2 is SVGIG (reference sequence). V gave up 2 bases and J gave up 1 base, with 23 bases separating them. CDR3 sequence reads: CAWSFYGGGISRNTEAFF. CDR3 nucleotides: TGTGCCTGGAGTTTTTACGGGGGAGGAATTTCGAGGAACACTGAAGCTTTCTTT.

The chain has TRBV28 and TRBJ1-4; D might be TRBD1 (5 bases). V dropped 2 bases and J dropped 1 base, with 8 bases sitting between them. The CDR3 runs 15 residues. Germline values: CDR1 MDHEN, CDR2 SYDVKM. The CDR3 loop reads CASSLGGGTNEKLFF. In DNA form, the CDR3 reads TGTGCCAGCAGTTTAGGGGGGGGAACTAATGAAAAACTGTTTTTT.

The rearrangement links TRBV14 to TRBJ2-2, with TRBD2 as a possible D gene (5 bases). The length of the CDR3 is 15 residues. V was trimmed by 0 bases and J by 6 bases, leaving 11 bases between them. Germline V lookup: CDR1 SGHDN, CDR2 FVKESK. The CDR3 is CASSQEFGGAGELFF. The CDR3 DNA is TGTGCCAGCAGCCAAGAATTTGGAGGAGCCGGGGAGCTGTTTTTT.

The chain couples TRBV9 to TRBJ1-6, with 7 bases aligning to TRBD1. CDR1 is SGDLS and CDR2 is YYNGEE in the germline V gene. The CDR3 runs to 15 residues. J lost 7 bases, V lost 3 bases, and 7 bases had no gene match. In nucleotides, the CDR3 is TGTGCCAGCAGCGCGGGACAGCAATCAAATTCACCCCTCCACTTT. This gives the protein CASSAGQQSNSPLHF.